One and the same sample provided the 30 T cell receptor beta chains below, sequenced in a study of T-cell reconstitution after alpha-beta-depleted transplantation in children. Unique molecular identifiers were incorporated into the prepared TCRbeta library. TCRdb ran MiXCR on the PCR reads and lists one entry per CDR3 protein. The data show around 680,000 distinct CDR3 sequences, 15% to 20% seen once. The sequencing used PBMCs from the stem cell graft donor, collected from the stem cell graft. The receptors here all came from a human donor who donated a stem cell graft to a child with acute myeloid leukemia.

The gene calls are TRBV10-3 and TRBJ1-6, with unresolved D. There are 14 residues in the CDR3. The germline V gene has CDR1 ENHRY and CDR2 SYGVKD. V was cut by 8 bases and J by 1 base, with 9 bases left in between. CDR3 DNA sequence: TGTGCCATCTCCACAACGTCCTATAATTCACCCCTCCACTTT. Translated, it gives CAISTTSYNSPLHF.

V usage is TRBV20-1 and J usage is TRBJ2-3; D is ambiguous. Trimming left V 3 bases short and J 4 bases short, with 8 bases between. The germline gives CDR1 DFQATT, CDR2 SNEGSKA (reference sequence). The length of the CDR3 is 12 residues. The CDR3 protein is CSASDSADTQYF. CDR3 nucleotides: TGCAGTGCTAGCGATTCGGCAGATACGCAGTATTTT.

This sequence joins TRBV7-6 and TRBJ2-6; 9 nucleotides align to TRBD1. The V gene end was trimmed by 5 bases and the J gene end by 2 bases; junction bases not matched to a gene: 10. The germline V gene encodes CDR1 SGHVS and CDR2 FNYEAQ. CDR3 length: 18 amino acids. Here the CDR3 reads CASSQTDRGLPGANVLTF. Written as DNA, the CDR3 is TGTGCCAGCAGCCAAACGGACAGGGGCCTTCCTGGGGCCAACGTCCTGACTTTC.

This clonotype was counted at least ten times. The gene calls are TRBV20-1 and TRBJ2-1; D gene unclear. This CDR3 has 14 residues. Trimming shortened V by 0 bases and J by 4 bases, and 10 bases separated the two germline ends. Germline CDR1 is DFQATT and CDR2 is SNEGSKA (reference sequence). The CDR3 region has the DNA TGCAGTGCTAGAGAGAGTGGAGCTTACAATGAGCAGTTCTTC. Translating gives CSARESGAYNEQFF.

This sequence joins TRBV12-3 or TRBV12-4 and TRBJ2-1, with D perhaps TRBD1 (5 bases). This CDR3 has 14 residues. Trimming removed 2 bases from V and 7 bases from J, with 12 bases in between. In DNA form, the CDR3 reads TGTGCCAGCAGTTTACACAGGACCGCTAATGAGCAGTTCTTC. Its translation is CASSLHRTANEQFF.

This rearrangement joins TRBV30 to TRBJ2-5; D is uncertain. Looked up from germline, CDR1 is GTSNPN and CDR2 is SVGIG (reference sequence). Trimming removed 5 bases from V and 5 bases from J, with 15 bases in between. The CDR3 loop spans 13 amino acids. DNA of the CDR3: TGTGCCTGGGAAGGCTCTGGAATGGAGACCCAGTACTTC. This sequence encodes CAWEGSGMETQYF.

The CDR3 reads CSARITGGTDTQYF. CDR3 DNA: TGCAGTGCTAGGATAACCGGGGGCACAGATACGCAGTATTTT. The chain joins TRBV20-1 to TRBJ2-3, with D possibly being TRBD2 (5 bases). Germline CDR1 reads DFQATT; CDR2 reads SNEGSKA (reference sequence). V was shortened by 3 bases and J by 1 base, with 11 bases between the two germline ends. The CDR3 extends over 14 amino acids.

This clonotype has a handful of counts. The chain has TRBV28 and TRBJ2-2; D unclear. Germline CDR1 is MDHEN and CDR2 is SYDVKM. CDR3 size: 13 residues. Deletions cut 2 bases from V and 7 bases from J, with 8 bases between. The CDR3 coding sequence is TGTGCCAGCAGTTTAAGGCGGTTCGGGGAGCTGTTTTTT. Amino acids: CASSLRRFGELFF.

This clonotype was observed at least ten times. V is TRBV29-1 and J is TRBJ1-4, with 9 bases lining up with TRBD1. V shed 5 bases, J shed 0 bases, and the junction held 4 bases outside the gene matches. The CDR3 has 15 amino acids. CDR1 is SQVTM and CDR2 is ANQGSEA in the germline V gene. Written as DNA, the CDR3 is TGCAGCGTTCCGGGACAGGGTACAACTAATGAAAAACTGTTTTTT. It is translated as CSVPGQGTTNEKLFF. Based on the CDR3 plus reference TRBV29-1 and TRBJ1-4, the full variable domain is SAVISQKPSRDICQRGTSLTIQCQVDSQVTMMFWYRQQPGQSLTLIATANQGSEATYESGFVIDKFPISRPNLTFSTLTVSNMSPEDSSIYLCSVPGQGTTNEKLFFGSGTQLSVL.

The V call is TRBV28, the J call TRBJ1-2, with no clear D. Trimming cost V 6 bases and J 5 bases, with 13 bases left between them. Germline loops: CDR1 MDHEN, CDR2 SYDVKM. The CDR3 is 13 amino acids. CDR3: CASSNRNPYGYTF. The CDR3 region has the DNA TGTGCCAGCAGCAACCGGAACCCTTATGGCTACACCTTC.

The sample holds one count of this clonotype. The chain is built from TRBV13 and TRBJ2-3, with D unresolved. Trimming shortened V by 5 bases and J by 3 bases, and 12 bases separated the two germline ends. Germline V lookup: CDR1 PRHDT, CDR2 FYEKMQ (reference sequence). This CDR3 is 14 amino acids long. The DNA of the CDR3 is TGTGCCAGCAGCGGATACCCCCAAACAGATACGCAGTATTTT. Its protein is CASSGYPQTDTQYF.

CDR3 amino acids: CASSELTRDEQFF. The CDR3 coding sequence is TGCGCCAGCAGTGAGCTTACCAGAGATGAGCAGTTCTTC. The chain combines TRBV10-2 with TRBJ2-1, with unresolved D. Trimming took 2 bases from V and 8 from J, leaving 10 bases between them. The length of the CDR3 is 13 residues. Germline V lookup: CDR1 WSHSY, CDR2 SAAADI.

The rearrangement joins TRBV24-1 to TRBJ1-4, with D unclear. Germline V gives CDR1 KGHDR, CDR2 SFDVKD. This CDR3 has 13 amino acids. With 4 bases removed from V and 6 bases from J, the gap between germline ends came to 8 bases. CDR3 nucleotide sequence: TGTGCCACCAGTGACCGCGTAGATGAAAAACTGTTTTTT. This sequence encodes CATSDRVDEKLFF.

This clonotype was detected ten times or more. This sequence joins TRBV7-2 and TRBJ2-7; D may match TRBD1 or TRBD2 (6 bases each). CDR1 and CDR2 from the germline V gene are SGHTA and FQGNSA. The CDR3 runs 16 residues. The germline V and J ends were trimmed by 6 bases and 4 bases, with 22 bases remaining between them. In nucleotides, the CDR3 is TGTGCCAGCAGTTCCGGGGGCAGGGTAAGAACTTACGAGCAGTACTTC. This encodes CASSSGGRVRTYEQYF.

This clonotype was observed a few times. The chain recombines TRBV7-9 with TRBJ2-4; D uncertain. The CDR3 has 16 residues. V was clipped by 0 bases and J by 0 bases, with 9 bases between them. Germline values: CDR1 SEHNR, CDR2 FQNEAQ (reference sequence). CDR3 sequence: CASSLAGNLAKNIQYF. As DNA, the CDR3 is TGTGCCAGCAGCTTAGCAGGGAACCTAGCCAAAAACATTCAGTACTTC.

This clonotype has a count of ten or more. The chain has TRBV6-2 or TRBV6-3 and TRBJ2-7, with D perhaps given as TRBD1 or TRBD2 (5 bases each). The V gene's germline CDR1 is MNHEY and CDR2 SVGEGT. The V end was cut by 8 bases, the J end by 1 base, with 12 bases between. The CDR3 extends over 13 amino acids. The CDR3 DNA is TGTGCCAGCTCTTGGGGGATTTCCTACGAGCAGTACTTC. Translation: CASSWGISYEQYF.

This clonotype showed up just a few times. The V and J genes are TRBV7-7 and TRBJ2-2; 7 positions match TRBD1. The germline gives CDR1 SSHAT, CDR2 FNYEAQ (reference sequence). V shed 5 bases and J 5 bases; nucleotides not matched to a gene: 17. This CDR3 contains 18 residues. The CDR3 sequence is CASSDRQGEGPITGELFF. The CDR3, as DNA: TGTGCCAGCAGCGATCGACAGGGTGAAGGACCTATAACCGGGGAGCTGTTTTTT.

This clonotype came up a few times. J is TRBJ1-6 and V is TRBV12-3 or TRBV12-4; D uncertain. The CDR3 length is 14 residues. V gave up 6 bases and J gave up 10 bases, with 16 bases separating them. The CDR3 region has the DNA TGTGCCAGCAGCGGTCCTCAATACAGCTCACCCCTCCACTTT. Its protein product is CASSGPQYSSPLHF.

The rearrangement uses TRBV5-1 and TRBJ1-1, with a tentative D call TRBD1 (5 bases). Germline-derived CDR1 and CDR2 are SGHRS and YFSETQ. The CDR3 contains 14 residues. The V and J ends lost 0 bases and 8 bases respectively, with 14 bases between them. The CDR3 DNA is TGCGCCAGCAGCTTGGCTCAGGGTCCGGTAGAAGCTTTCTTT. Protein product: CASSLAQGPVEAFF.

This clonotype was found many times. The chain uses TRBV20-1 and TRBJ2-5; no clear D. The CDR3 has 12 amino acids. Trimming took 5 bases from V and 12 from J, leaving 19 bases between them. Germline CDR1 reads DFQATT; CDR2 reads SNEGSKA (reference sequence). CDR3 DNA sequence: TGCAGTGCTCGCCCTCGGCGGCCAACAGAGTACTTC. It specifies CSARPRRPTEYF.

This clonotype was seen repeatedly, ten times or more. CDR3 region: CASRTVEKETQYF. Here the CDR3 DNA reads TGTGCCAGCAGAACGGTGGAAAAAGAGACCCAGTACTTC. The rearrangement joins TRBV12-3 or TRBV12-4 to TRBJ2-5, with D unclear. Trimming removed 6 bases from V and 3 bases from J, with 11 bases in between. The CDR3 totals 13 residues.

This clonotype was detected once. A read error is possible here, since a much larger clone lies one base away. V usage is TRBV6-2 or TRBV6-3 and J usage is TRBJ1-1; D is undetermined. Per the germline V gene, CDR1 is MNHEY and CDR2 is SVGEGT. This CDR3 is built from 11 residues. The ends were cut back, 3 bases at V and 6 bases at J, with 5 bases in the middle. CDR3 amino acids: CASSYPAEAFF. The CDR3, as DNA: TGTGCCAGCAGTTATCCCGCTGAAGCTTTCTTT.

This rearrangement joins TRBV27 to TRBJ2-3, with D maybe TRBD1 (6 bases). CDR1 and CDR2 (germline): MNHEY, SMNVEV (reference sequence). The CDR3 totals 16 residues. The V gene lost 5 bases and the J gene lost 0 bases, with 15 bases spanning the gap. The CDR3 sequence: CASSITRDTSTDTQYF. The CDR3 coding sequence is TGTGCCAGCAGTATAACCCGGGACACAAGCACAGATACGCAGTATTTT.

The rearrangement joins TRBV7-2 to TRBJ2-7; 7 bases match TRBD1. The germline V gene has CDR1 SGHTA and CDR2 FQGNSA. Trimming removed 6 bases from V and 5 bases from J; junction bases left unmatched: 13. The CDR3 sequence is 15 residues long. As DNA, the CDR3 is TGTGCCAGCAGAAAACCCGGGACAGCGACCCACGAGCAGTACTTC. It yields the protein CASRKPGTATHEQYF. The variable domain in full, with the rest retrieved from reference TRBV7-2 and TRBJ2-7, is GAGVSQSPSNKVTEKGKDVELRCDPISGHTALYWYRQSLGQGLEFLIYFQGNSAPDKSGLPSDRFSAERTGGSVSTLTIQRTQQEDSAVYLCASRKPGTATHEQYFGPGTRLTVT.

This clonotype was picked up many times. The chain uses TRBV4-3 and TRBJ1-3; D perhaps matches TRBD1 (5 bases). The CDR3 runs 17 residues. Trimming removed 0 bases at V and 2 bases at J, with 14 bases between. The V gene's germline CDR1 is LGHNA and CDR2 YSLEER. CDR3 region: CASSQEDSVGAGNTIYF. The CDR3 DNA reads TGCGCCAGCAGCCAAGAGGATAGTGTGGGGGCTGGAAACACCATATATTTT.

This clonotype came up many times. The CDR3 DNA reads TGCGCCAGCAGCTCCCGGGACGGCGGGAATGAGCAGTTCTTC. It codes for CASSSRDGGNEQFF. J is TRBJ2-1 and V is TRBV5-1; D tentatively reads TRBD1 or TRBD2 (5 bases each). From germline, CDR1 is SGHRS and CDR2 YFSETQ. This CDR3 is built from 14 residues. V lost 3 bases, J lost 7 bases, and 14 bases lay in between.

The chain has TRBV5-5 and TRBJ1-5; 8 bases are shared with TRBD1. Germline CDR1 and CDR2: SGHKS and YYEKEE (reference sequence). The trim removed 3 bases at V and 8 bases at J, leaving 7 bases unmatched. This CDR3 comprises 14 residues. This CDR3 is CASSWTGFEEPQHF. CDR3 DNA sequence: TGTGCCAGCAGCTGGACAGGGTTTGAGGAGCCCCAGCATTTT.

This clonotype was recorded at least ten times. The J gene is TRBJ1-1, the V gene TRBV6-6; 8 bases are a match to TRBD1. CDR3 size: 13 residues. CDR1 MNHNY and CDR2 SVGAGI come from the germline V gene (reference sequence). With 6 bases clipped from V and 6 bases from J, the junction kept 6 bases outside the gene matches. The CDR3 spells CASRATGDAEAFF. The CDR3 DNA reads as TGTGCCAGCAGAGCGACAGGGGACGCTGAAGCTTTCTTT.

This clonotype was observed a few times. This chain connects TRBV5-1 to TRBJ2-1; TRBD2 matches 8 bases. The CDR3 extends over 13 amino acids. CDR1 is SGHRS, CDR2 YFSETQ, per germline. J lost 8 bases, V lost 7 bases, and 8 bases had no gene match. CDR3 amino acids: CASGPGGPYEQFF. CDR3 bases: TGCGCCAGCGGCCCGGGGGGGCCTTATGAGCAGTTCTTC.

The rearrangement links TRBV24-1 to TRBJ2-2, with 8 bases identical to TRBD2. The V and J ends lost 3 bases and 4 bases, in that order; junction bases with no gene match: 0. This CDR3 is built from 14 residues. Looked up from germline, CDR1 is KGHDR and CDR2 is SFDVKD. Written as DNA, the CDR3 is TGTGCCACCAGTGATGCGGGGGGCACCGGGGAGCTGTTTTTT. Translated, it gives CATSDAGGTGELFF.